This passage covers 8 T cell receptor beta chains from one sample sequenced in a study of blood T cell repertoires in COVID-19. Profiled with immunoSEQ multiplex PCR; TCRdb holds only in-frame clones, not every one. The table lists 400,000 or so clones, more than 85% of them singletons. Sequencing was performed on peripheral blood. These receptors were collected from a human donor in a cohort sampled during active COVID-19.

J is TRBJ2-7 and V is TRBV28, with D maybe TRBD2 (6 bases). The germline V and J ends were trimmed by 6 bases and 1 base, with 16 bases remaining between them. CDR1 is MDHEN and CDR2 is SYDVKM in the germline V gene. The CDR3 runs 15 residues. CDR3 DNA: TGTGCCAGCAGCTCTCCCTCAGGGAGGTCCTACGAGCAGTACTTC. It yields the protein CASSSPSGRSYEQYF.

This clone was seen more than once but under ten times. The chain recombines TRBV10-3 with TRBJ2-2; D is possibly TRBD2 (7 bases). The CDR3 totals 14 residues. V lost 7 bases and J 0 bases, leaving 9 bases between the germline ends. Germline V gene sequence: CDR1 ENHRY, CDR2 SYGVKD. CDR3 nucleotides: TGTGCCATCAAAGGGGGGGCGAACACCGGGGAGCTGTTTTTT. This encodes CAIKGGANTGELFF.

The gene calls are TRBV4-2 and TRBJ1-2; D call uncertain. Looked up from germline, CDR1 is LGHNA and CDR2 is YNFKEQ. The length of the CDR3 is 14 residues. Trimming pared 0 bases from V and 8 bases from J, leaving 13 bases between. The CDR3 is CASSQDGGNWGYTF. CDR3 coding DNA: TGTGCCAGCAGCCAAGATGGAGGGAACTGGGGCTACACCTTC.

With respect to this clone: This sequence may be a read error, since a much larger clone differs from it by one base. The same CDR3 is also encoded by other DNA sequences in this sample. This chain joins TRBV4-1 and TRBJ1-1; no clear D. Germline values: CDR1 MGHRA, CDR2 YSYEKL. This CDR3 has 14 residues. This CDR3 reads CASSQEPGSRSLRF. In nucleotides, the CDR3 is TGCGCCAGCAGTCAAGAACCGGGTTCCCGAAGCTTGCGCTTT.

The chain is built from TRBV5-1 and TRBJ2-1; D may be TRBD2 (6 bases). CDR3 length: 14 amino acids. V was shortened by 0 bases and J by 6 bases, with 10 bases between the two germline ends. The V gene's germline CDR1 is SGHRS and CDR2 YFSETQ. CDR3 loop: CASSLVPEGNEQFF. The CDR3 DNA sequence: TGCGCCAGCAGCTTGGTGCCGGAGGGCAATGAGCAGTTCTTC.

This clone was detected ten times or more. This chain links TRBV15 with TRBJ1-3, with 7 bases that match TRBD1. Per germline, CDR1 LNHNV and CDR2 YYDKDF (reference sequence). The CDR3 spans 15 residues. With V trimmed by 0 bases and J by 4 bases, 3 bases remained unmatched. The CDR3 DNA follows: TGTGCCACCAGCAGAGAAGGGGGCATGGGAAACACCATATATTTT. Protein: CATSREGGMGNTIYF.

This rearrangement joins TRBV20-1 to TRBJ2-1; D gene unclear. Per the germline V gene, CDR1 is DFQATT and CDR2 is SNEGSKA (reference sequence). V dropped 5 bases and J dropped 10 bases, with 9 bases sitting between them. CDR3 length: 10 amino acids. This CDR3 reads CSALWAEQFF. CDR3 DNA sequence: TGCAGTGCTCTTTGGGCCGAGCAGTTCTTC.

The rearrangement uses TRBV3-1 (or the pseudogene TRBV3-2) and TRBJ2-1; 7 bases match TRBD1. V was pared by 4 bases and J by 4 bases, with 1 base of the junction left unmatched. This CDR3 has 13 residues. Per germline, CDR1 LGHDT and CDR2 YNNKEL (reference sequence). CDR3 protein: CASSLGQYNEQFF. CDR3 DNA sequence: TGTGCCAGCAGCCTGGGACAGTACAATGAGCAGTTCTTC.